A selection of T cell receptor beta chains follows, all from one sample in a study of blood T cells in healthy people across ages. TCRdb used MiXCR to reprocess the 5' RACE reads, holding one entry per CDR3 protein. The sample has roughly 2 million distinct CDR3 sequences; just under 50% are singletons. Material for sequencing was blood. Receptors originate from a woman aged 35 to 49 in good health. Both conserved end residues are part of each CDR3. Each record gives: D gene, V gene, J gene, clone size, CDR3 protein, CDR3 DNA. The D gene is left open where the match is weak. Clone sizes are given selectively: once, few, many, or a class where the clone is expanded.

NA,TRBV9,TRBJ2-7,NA,CASSVSDGEQYF,TGTGCCAGCAGCGTATCCGATGGCGAGCAGTACTTC
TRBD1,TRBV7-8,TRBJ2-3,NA,CASSRRADRGTDTQYF,TGTGCCAGCAGCCGCCGTGCAGACAGGGGCACAGATACGCAGTATTTT
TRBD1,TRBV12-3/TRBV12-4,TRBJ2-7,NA,CASRDRGRSSYEQYF,TGTGCCAGCAGGGACAGGGGACGGAGCTCCTACGAGCAGTACTTC
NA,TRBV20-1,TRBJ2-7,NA,CSAVAGGGYEQYF,TGCAGTGCTGTTGCAGGGGGAGGGTACGAGCAGTACTTC
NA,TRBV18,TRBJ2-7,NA,CASSPRTASSSEQYF,TGTGCCAGCTCACCAAGGACAGCCTCCTCTTCCGAGCAGTACTTC
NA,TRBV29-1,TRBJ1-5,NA,CSASRGGNQPQHF,TGCAGCGCCAGCAGGGGAGGAAATCAGCCCCAGCATTTT
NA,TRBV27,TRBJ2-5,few,CASSSKLGTQETQYF,TGTGCCAGCAGTTCGAAACTAGGGACCCAAGAGACCCAGTACTTC
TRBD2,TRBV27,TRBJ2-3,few,CASSLAGGPRDTQYF,TGTGCCAGCAGTTTAGCGGGGGGACCCCGGGATACGCAGTATTTT
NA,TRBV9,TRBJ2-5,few,CASSVGGVGPAQETQYF,TGTGCCAGCAGCGTAGGGGGGGTCGGACCAGCACAAGAGACCCAGTACTTC
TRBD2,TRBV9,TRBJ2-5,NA,CASSGSGGTQETQYF,TGTGCCAGCAGCGGTAGCGGGGGAACACAAGAGACCCAGTACTTC
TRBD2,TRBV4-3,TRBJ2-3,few,CASSQGTRGDTQYF,TGCGCCAGCAGCCAAGGGACTAGGGGAGATACGCAGTATTTT
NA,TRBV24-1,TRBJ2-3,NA,CATIGKDSTDTQYF,TGTGCCACCATAGGGAAGGACAGCACAGATACGCAGTATTTT
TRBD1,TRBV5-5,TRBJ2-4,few,CASRWTGENIQYF,TGTGCCAGCAGGTGGACAGGGGAAAACATTCAGTACTTC
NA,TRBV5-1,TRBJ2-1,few,CASSVDGLLNEQFF,TGCGCCAGCAGCGTCGACGGCCTGTTGAATGAGCAGTTCTTC
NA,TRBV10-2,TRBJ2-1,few,CASSESGGFYNEQFF,TGCGCCAGCAGTGAGTCGGGGGGTTTTTACAATGAGCAGTTCTTC
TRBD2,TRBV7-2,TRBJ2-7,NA,CASNPTSGGHNEQYF,TGTGCCAGCAACCCAACTAGCGGGGGGCACAATGAGCAGTACTTC
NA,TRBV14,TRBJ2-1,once,CASSGFAGEQFF,TGTGCCAGCAGCGGGTTTGCGGGTGAGCAGTTCTTC
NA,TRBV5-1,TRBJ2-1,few,CASSVSNAGFDEQFF,TGCGCCAGCAGTGTAAGTAACGCAGGGTTCGATGAGCAGTTCTTC
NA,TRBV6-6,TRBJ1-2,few,CASQKGDNYGYTF,TGTGCCAGCCAGAAGGGGGATAACTATGGCTACACCTTC
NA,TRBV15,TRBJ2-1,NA,CATSRDWGLNEQFF,TGTGCCACCAGCAGAGATTGGGGTCTCAATGAGCAGTTCTTC
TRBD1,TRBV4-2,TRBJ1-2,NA,CASSLEDRGVYGYTF,TGTGCCAGCAGCCTAGAAGACAGGGGAGTTTATGGCTACACCTTC
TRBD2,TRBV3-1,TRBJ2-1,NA,CASSLRTSGAYNEQFF,TGTGCCAGCAGCCTTCGGACTAGCGGGGCCTACAATGAGCAGTTCTTC
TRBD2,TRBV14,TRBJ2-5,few,CASSVSGGIVQETQYF,TGTGCCAGCAGCGTTAGCGGGGGGATTGTCCAAGAGACCCAGTACTTC
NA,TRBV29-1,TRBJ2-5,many,CSVDVVGQETQYF,TGCAGCGTTGATGTGGTCGGGCAAGAGACCCAGTACTTC
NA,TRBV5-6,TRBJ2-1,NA,CASSSLGSGVSYNEQFF,TGTGCCAGCAGCTCCCTCGGGTCGGGTGTCTCCTACAATGAGCAGTTCTTC
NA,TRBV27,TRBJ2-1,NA,CASRTFDRNEQFF,TGTGCCAGCAGAACCTTTGATCGCAATGAGCAGTTCTTC
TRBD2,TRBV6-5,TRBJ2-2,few,CASSWGGDFSGELFF,TGTGCCAGCAGTTGGGGGGGTGATTTCTCCGGGGAGCTGTTTTTT
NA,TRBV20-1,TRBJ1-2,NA,CSAVDSLWLGVSGYTF,TGCAGTGCTGTCGACAGTCTATGGCTGGGAGTAAGTGGCTACACCTTC
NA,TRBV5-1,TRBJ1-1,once,CASSPVQVTEAFF,TGCGCCAGCAGCCCGGTCCAAGTCACTGAAGCTTTCTTT
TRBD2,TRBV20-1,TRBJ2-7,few,CSALVTSGGTYEQYF,TGCAGTGCTTTGGTCACTAGCGGGGGGACCTACGAGCAGTACTTC
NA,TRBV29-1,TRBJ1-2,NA,CSVDREPGYGYTF,TGCAGCGTTGATAGGGAGCCGGGCTATGGCTACACCTTC
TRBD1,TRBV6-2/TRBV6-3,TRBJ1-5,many,CASSRQGGQPQHF,TGTGCCAGCAGTAGACAGGGGGGGCAGCCCCAGCATTTT
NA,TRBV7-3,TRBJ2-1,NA,CASSFGTRFEQFF,TGTGCCAGCAGCTTCGGAACTCGTTTTGAGCAGTTCTTC
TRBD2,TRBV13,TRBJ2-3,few,CASSQVLAGTDTQYF,TGTGCCAGCAGTCAGGTGCTAGCGGGGACAGATACGCAGTATTTT
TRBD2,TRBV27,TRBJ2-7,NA,CASRKLAGGSYEQYF,TGTGCCAGCAGGAAACTAGCGGGTGGCTCCTACGAGCAGTACTTC
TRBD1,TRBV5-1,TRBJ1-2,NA,CASSTDLRQGVDYGYTF,TGCGCCAGCAGCACGGACCTCCGACAGGGGGTGGACTATGGCTACACCTTC
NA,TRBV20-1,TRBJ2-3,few,CSARDLGYADTQYF,TGCAGTGCTAGAGATCTTGGGTATGCAGATACGCAGTATTTT
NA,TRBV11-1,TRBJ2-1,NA,CASTRGTGNGDNEQFF,TGTGCCAGCACGAGGGGGACGGGGAATGGAGACAATGAGCAGTTCTTC
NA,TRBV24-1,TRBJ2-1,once,CATSDFVPNEQFF,TGTGCCACCAGTGATTTCGTGCCCAATGAGCAGTTCTTC
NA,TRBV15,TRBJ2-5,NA,CATSRDQGIKQYF,TGTGCCACCAGCAGAGATCAGGGGATCAAGCAGTACTTC
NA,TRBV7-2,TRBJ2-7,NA,CASSVNRGSSYEQYF,TGTGCCAGCAGCGTAAATCGGGGATCCTCCTACGAGCAGTACTTC
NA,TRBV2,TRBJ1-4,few,CASSDPGDKLFF,TGTGCCAGCAGTGATCCTGGGGACAAACTGTTTTTT
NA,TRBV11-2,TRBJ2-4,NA,CASSPIGDPDKNIQYF,TGTGCCAGCAGCCCCATAGGGGATCCGGACAAAAACATTCAGTACTTC
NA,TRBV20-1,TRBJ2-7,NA,CSARGGLHCEQYF,TGCAGTGCTAGAGGGGGGTTACATTGCGAGCAGTACTTC
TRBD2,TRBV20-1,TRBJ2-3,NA,CSAGIAGGIDTQYF,TGCAGTGCTGGGATAGCGGGGGGCATCGATACGCAGTATTTT
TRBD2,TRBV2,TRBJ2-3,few,CASTSGYSTDTQYF,TGTGCCAGCACTAGCGGTTATAGCACAGATACGCAGTATTTT
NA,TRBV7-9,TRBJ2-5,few,CASMKLFQETQYF,TGTGCCAGCATGAAGCTTTTCCAAGAGACCCAGTACTTC
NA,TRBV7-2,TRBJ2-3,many,CASSLVGFTDTQYF,TGTGCCAGCAGCTTAGTAGGTTTCACAGATACGCAGTATTTT
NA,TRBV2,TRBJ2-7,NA,CASREDGAINSYEQYF,TGTGCCAGCAGGGAGGACGGTGCTATCAACTCCTACGAGCAGTACTTC
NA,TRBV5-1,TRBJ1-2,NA,CASSRQTQGNLGGYTF,TGCGCCAGCAGCCGTCAGACACAGGGAAATTTGGGGGGCTACACCTTC
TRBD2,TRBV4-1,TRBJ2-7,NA,CASSQEPGLAVPYNEQYF,TGCGCCAGCAGCCAAGAACCGGGACTAGCGGTACCTTACAATGAGCAGTACTTC
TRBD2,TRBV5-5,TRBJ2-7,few,CASSLAQGAGLHEQYF,TGTGCCAGCAGCTTGGCCCAGGGAGCGGGGCTCCACGAGCAGTACTTC
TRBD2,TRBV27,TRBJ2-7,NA,CASSLVSGDHEQYF,TGTGCCAGCAGTTTGGTTAGCGGGGACCACGAGCAGTACTTC
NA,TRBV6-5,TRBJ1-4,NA,CASSPGAEKLFF,TGTGCCAGCAGTCCCGGGGCTGAAAAACTGTTTTTT
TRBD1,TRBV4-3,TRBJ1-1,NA,CASSLQGARGTEAFF,TGCGCCAGCAGCCTACAGGGGGCGAGAGGAACTGAAGCTTTCTTT
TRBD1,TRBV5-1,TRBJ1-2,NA,CASSSYRDRDNYGYTF,TGCGCCAGCAGCTCCTACCGGGACAGGGACAACTATGGCTACACCTTC
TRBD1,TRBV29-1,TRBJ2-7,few,CSVVGQGGSQYF,TGCAGCGTTGTGGGACAGGGAGGGTCCCAGTACTTC